Following are 29 T cell receptor beta chains from one sample sequenced in a study of T-cell memory formation after mild COVID-19. TCRdb called the 5' RACE reads again in MiXCR, with one record for every CDR3 protein. The data contain a few hundred thousand distinct CDR3 sequences, under 15% of them singletons. Material for sequencing was PBMCs or a T cell subset sorted from them (not recorded which). These receptors were obtained from a man between 18 and 35 years old who had mild COVID-19 (a few samples of this study predate the infection). Cell type and time point are not known.

This clonotype was detected only a few times. V and J are TRBV18 and TRBJ2-5; the D gene is possibly TRBD1 (6 bases). Trimming removed 4 bases at V and 1 base at J, with 13 bases between. Germline assignment: CDR1 KGHSH and CDR2 LQKENI. The CDR3 covers 15 residues. The CDR3 loop reads CASSRPGHTQETQYF. The DNA of the CDR3 is TGTGCCAGCTCACGACCGGGACACACCCAAGAGACCCAGTACTTC.

The gene calls are TRBV24-1 and TRBJ2-3, with TRBD2 identical over 11 bases. There are 17 residues in the CDR3. Germline CDR1 and CDR2: KGHDR and SFDVKD. After removal of 8 bases from V and 0 bases from J, the junction contained 9 bases not matched to a gene. The CDR3 DNA is TGTGCCACCATAAGGACTAGCGGGCCGGTTAGCACAGATACGCAGTATTTT. It translates to CATIRTSGPVSTDTQYF.

The chain uses TRBV4-1 and TRBJ2-2, with unresolved D. The V and J ends lost 1 base and 6 bases respectively, with 9 bases between them. CDR1 is MGHRA and CDR2 is YSYEKL in the germline V gene. This CDR3 spans 14 amino acids. CDR3 sequence reads: CASSQGLMAGELFF. The CDR3 DNA sequence: TGCGCCAGCAGCCAAGGATTAATGGCCGGGGAGCTGTTTTTT.

This clonotype was counted between two and nine times. The V call is TRBV12-3 or TRBV12-4, the J call TRBJ1-5; D may be TRBD1 (5 bases). CDR3 length: 13 residues. V was trimmed by 7 bases and J by 3 bases, leaving 10 bases between them. CDR3 in DNA: TGTGCCAGCACCTGGGGGGACAATCAGCCCCAGCATTTT. It is translated as CASTWGDNQPQHF.

V is TRBV7-3 and J is TRBJ2-7; 10 bases line up with TRBD2. CDR3 length: 15 residues. Germline V gene sequence: CDR1 SGHTA, CDR2 FQGTGA. V lost 8 bases and J lost 2; bases outside the gene matches: 9. The DNA of the CDR3 is TGTGCCAGCGGGAGTAGCGGGGGGCCCGCCTACGAGCAGTACTTC. Protein product: CASGSSGGPAYEQYF. Using reference TRBV7-3 and TRBJ2-7 for the parts outside the CDR3, the full variable domain is GAGVSQTPSNKVTEKGKYVELRCDPISGHTALYWYRQSLGQGPEFLIYFQGTGAADDSGLPNDRFFAVRPEGSVSTLKIQRTERGDSAVYLCASGSSGGPAYEQYFGPGTRLTVT.

The chain has TRBV7-2 and TRBJ1-6, with TRBD1 as a possible D gene (5 bases). The CDR3 totals 16 residues. The germline V and J ends were trimmed by 1 base and 7 bases, with 14 bases remaining between them. The germline V gene encodes CDR1 SGHTA and CDR2 FQGNSA. The DNA for the CDR3 is TGTGCCAGCAGCTTAGTTAGCAGGGCGGGGAATTCACCCCTCCACTTT. It is translated as CASSLVSRAGNSPLHF. Using reference TRBV7-2 and TRBJ1-6 for the parts outside the CDR3, the full variable domain is GAGVSQSPSNKVTEKGKDVELRCDPISGHTALYWYRQSLGQGLEFLIYFQGNSAPDKSGLPSDRFSAERTGGSVSTLTIQRTQQEDSAVYLCASSLVSRAGNSPLHFGNGTRLTVT.

This clonotype was detected only a few times. The gene calls are TRBV12-3 or TRBV12-4 and TRBJ1-6, with D possibly matching TRBD1 (5 bases). The CDR3 length is 15 residues. Trimming removed 3 bases from V and 13 bases from J, with 19 bases in between. CDR3 coding DNA: TGTGCCAGCAGTTTGATAAGGGACTACCCTCGGCCCCTCCACTTT. It encodes CASSLIRDYPRPLHF.

This clonotype showed up many times. The rearrangement joins TRBV4-2 to TRBJ2-7; possibly TRBD1 for D (6 bases). CDR3 size: 16 residues. Germline V gene data show CDR1 as LGHNA and CDR2 as YNFKEQ. The germline V and J ends were trimmed by 0 bases and 0 bases, with 12 bases remaining between them. The CDR3 DNA reads as TGTGCCAGCAGCCAAGATATCAGGGGATCCTCCTACGAGCAGTACTTC. Translating it yields CASSQDIRGSSYEQYF.

This clonotype was found a few times. The rearrangement joins TRBV7-8 to TRBJ2-1, with 7 bases that match TRBD1. With V trimmed by 2 bases and J by 5 bases, 9 bases remained unmatched. There are 16 residues in the CDR3. Germline V gene data show CDR1 as SGHVS and CDR2 as FQNEAQ. The CDR3 reads CASSLPQGLGHNEQFF. The CDR3 DNA follows: TGTGCCAGCAGCTTACCACAGGGGTTGGGACACAATGAGCAGTTCTTC.

This sequence joins TRBV14 and TRBJ1-2; D unclear. Trimming stripped 0 bases from V and 4 bases from J, with 15 bases between. The CDR3 has 16 amino acids. Looked up from germline, CDR1 is SGHDN and CDR2 is FVKESK. The chain's CDR3 is CASSQDLNWRGYGYTF. DNA for the CDR3: TGTGCCAGCAGCCAAGATTTAAACTGGCGGGGCTATGGCTACACCTTC. The entire variable domain, with the rest obtained from reference TRBV14 and TRBJ1-2, is as follows: EAGVTQFPSHSVIEKGQTVTLRCDPISGHDNLYWYRRVMGKEIKFLLHFVKESKQDESGMPNNRFLAERTGGTYSTLKVQPAELEDSGVYFCASSQDLNWRGYGYTFGSGTRLTVV.

The genes are TRBV12-3 or TRBV12-4 and TRBJ1-1, with TRBD1 identical over 8 bases. The CDR3 sequence is 15 residues long. Trimming removed 2 bases from V and 1 base from J; junction bases left unmatched: 3. CDR3 DNA sequence: TGTGCCAGCAGTTTATGGGACAGGACGAACACTGAAGCTTTCTTT. This translates into CASSLWDRTNTEAFF.

CDR3 DNA: TGTGCCAGTACGGAAAGAGGTGGTACAGATACGCAGTATTTT. It codes for CASTERGGTDTQYF. The gene calls are TRBV2 and TRBJ2-3; no clear D. Germline V gene sequence: CDR1 SNHLY, CDR2 FYNNEI. This CDR3 region has 14 residues. Deletions cut 9 bases from V and 3 bases from J, with 16 bases between.

This clonotype was detected a few times. J is TRBJ1-1 and V is TRBV10-3, with D possibly being TRBD1 (5 bases). V was pared by 0 bases and J by 6 bases, with 23 bases between. CDR3 length equals 18 residues. Germline CDR1 reads ENHRY; CDR2 reads SYGVKD. CDR3 bases: TGTGCCATCAGTGAGTCGAGAACGGGCGGACTGGGACTGGCTGAAGCTTTCTTT. Encoded protein: CAISESRTGGLGLAEAFF.

The rearrangement links TRBV27 to TRBJ2-7; D is perhaps TRBD2 (5 bases). Germline V lookup: CDR1 MNHEY, CDR2 SMNVEV (reference sequence). With 6 bases removed from V and 0 bases from J, the gap between germline ends came to 12 bases. CDR3 length: 14 amino acids. In nucleotides, the CDR3 is TGTGCCAGCAGCGCGACGGGGAGCTCCTACGAGCAGTACGTC. It codes for CASSATGSSYEQYV.

V and J are TRBV9 and TRBJ2-1; the match to TRBD1 covers 9 bases. Germline CDR1 and CDR2: SGDLS and YYNGEE. CDR3 length: 15 residues. Losses at the gene ends were 3 bases for V and 9 bases for J; bases not matched to a gene: 10. In nucleotides, the CDR3 is TGTGCCAGCAGCGCCCCGGGACAGGGTGTACCTGAGCAGTTCTTC. Protein: CASSAPGQGVPEQFF.

The chain employs TRBV7-8 and TRBJ2-5; D is ambiguous. Germline CDR1 and CDR2: SGHVS and FQNEAQ. There are 16 residues in the CDR3. Trimming removed 5 bases at V and 1 base at J, with 17 bases between. CDR3 residues: CASSPQTPGSQETQYF. CDR3 sequence (DNA): TGTGCCAGCAGCCCACAAACTCCCGGATCCCAAGAGACCCAGTACTTC.

The chain joins TRBV6-5 to TRBJ2-2; 8 bases line up with TRBD2. The CDR3 is 16 residues long. V trimming: 2 bases; J trimming: 4 bases; junction bases outside the gene matches: 6. The germline gives CDR1 MNHEY, CDR2 SVGAGI. The CDR3 spells CASSYVGGAGTGELFF. The CDR3 coding sequence is TGTGCCAGCAGTTACGTCGGGGGGGCGGGCACCGGGGAGCTGTTTTTT.

V gene TRBV6-2 or TRBV6-3 combines with J gene TRBJ2-3; D is undetermined. The CDR3 totals 13 residues. Germline V gives CDR1 MNHEY, CDR2 SVGEGT. V was cut by 5 bases and J by 2 bases, with 8 bases left in between. The CDR3 DNA sequence: TGTGCCAGCAGTCAGGTAGTCACAGATACGCAGTATTTT. Its protein is CASSQVVTDTQYF.

This chain links TRBV3-1 with TRBJ2-3, with TRBD1 identical over 8 bases. V lost 8 bases and J lost 1; bases outside the gene matches: 11. This CDR3 is 16 amino acids long. Germline CDR1 LGHDT, CDR2 YNNKEL (reference sequence). The CDR3 bases are TGTGCCAGCGGCTCGGACAGGGTCGTTGGCACAGATACGCAGTATTTT. This sequence encodes CASGSDRVVGTDTQYF.

The chain couples TRBV24-1 to TRBJ2-5; TRBD2 might be the D (5 bases). Germline CDR1 is KGHDR and CDR2 is SFDVKD. Trimming took off 2 bases at V and 4 bases at J, with 10 bases between the two ends. The CDR3 is 14 residues long. This CDR3 reads CATSDSYAGETQYF. CDR3 DNA sequence: TGTGCCACCAGTGATTCCTATGCGGGAGAGACCCAGTACTTC.

The chain joins TRBV5-4 to TRBJ1-6, with 7 bases fitting TRBD1. The V gene end was trimmed by 4 bases and the J gene end by 7 bases; junction bases not matched to a gene: 5. The CDR3 totals 14 residues. CDR1 and CDR2 (germline): SGHNT, YYREEE (reference sequence). The CDR3 spells CASSPGQINSPLHF. CDR3 coding DNA: TGTGCCAGCAGCCCGGGACAGATAAATTCACCCCTCCACTTT.

This clonotype was picked up a small number of times. The chain is built from TRBV20-1 and TRBJ2-1, with a tentative D call TRBD2 (5 bases). V was pared by 3 bases and J by 0 bases, with 9 bases between. Germline assignment: CDR1 DFQATT and CDR2 SNEGSKA (reference sequence). The CDR3 is 14 amino acids. DNA for the CDR3: TGCAGTGCTAGGGAGCGGAGCTCCTACAATGAGCAGTTCTTC. It translates to CSARERSSYNEQFF.

This clonotype was observed a few times. This chain connects TRBV18 to TRBJ2-7; tentative D call: TRBD1 (5 bases). V shed 4 bases and J shed 6 bases, with 13 bases lying between them. Germline CDR1 is KGHSH and CDR2 is LQKENI. The CDR3 length is 13 residues. Here the CDR3 DNA reads TGTGCCAGCTCACGCGACGACAGTTTCGAGCAGTACGTC. Encoded protein: CASSRDDSFEQYV.

This clonotype showed up many times. The chain uses TRBV18 and TRBJ1-1, with D uncertain. Germline V gene lookup returns CDR1 KGHSH and CDR2 LQKENI. There are 13 residues in the CDR3. V was cut by 0 bases and J by 0 bases, with 2 bases left in between. The CDR3 coding sequence is TGTGCCAGCTCACCACCGGTGAACACTGAAGCTTTCTTT. Amino acid sequence: CASSPPVNTEAFF. The variable domain in full, with the rest retrieved from reference TRBV18 and TRBJ1-1, is NAGVMQNPRHLVRRRGQEARLRCSPMKGHSHVYWYRQLPEEGLKFMVYLQKENIIDESGMPKERFSAEFPKEGPSILRIQQVVRGDSAAYFCASSPPVNTEAFFGQGTRLTVV.

The rearrangement uses TRBV11-2 and TRBJ1-1; a weak D match, TRBD1 (6 bases). V lost 0 bases, J lost 1 base, and 12 bases lay in between. The CDR3 extends over 16 amino acids. Germline assignment: CDR1 SGHAT and CDR2 FQNNGV. CDR3: CASSLDHRETNTEAFF. The CDR3 coding sequence is TGTGCCAGCAGCTTAGATCACAGGGAGACGAACACTGAAGCTTTCTTT.

Here the CDR3 reads CASSSGGAFGYAQFF. The CDR3 coding sequence is TGTGCCAGCAGCTCCGGGGGGGCGTTTGGATATGCGCAGTTCTTC. J is TRBJ2-1 and V is TRBV5-4, with 8 bases fitting TRBD2. With 3 bases clipped from V and 12 bases from J, the junction kept 14 bases outside the gene matches. The V gene's germline CDR1 is SGHNT and CDR2 YYREEE (reference sequence). This CDR3 is built from 15 residues.

This clonotype showed up many times. The rearrangement links TRBV5-1 to TRBJ2-2, with D perhaps given as TRBD1 or TRBD2 (5 bases each). Trimming stripped 0 bases from V and 6 bases from J, with 12 bases between. Looked up from germline, CDR1 is SGHRS and CDR2 is YFSETQ. This CDR3 contains 15 residues. In nucleotides, the CDR3 is TGCGCCAGCAGCTTGGACGGGTCGGGACCCGGGGAGCTGTTTTTT. Its translation: CASSLDGSGPGELFF.

This clonotype has only a few counts. The V call is TRBV5-1, the J call TRBJ2-1; 9 nucleotides align to TRBD2. CDR1 SGHRS and CDR2 YFSETQ come from the germline V gene. V lost 4 bases to trimming and J lost 8 bases; unmatched junction nucleotides: 7. The CDR3 spans 14 residues. DNA for the CDR3: TGCGCCAGCAGCACCGGGACTAGCCCCCATGAGCAGTTCTTC. It translates to CASSTGTSPHEQFF. Full variable domain (rest looked up from reference TRBV5-1 and TRBJ2-1): KAGVTQTPRYLIKTRGQQVTLSCSPISGHRSVSWYQQTPGQGLQFLFEYFSETQRNKGNFPGRFSGRQFSNSRSEMNVSTLELGDSALYLCASSTGTSPHEQFFGPGTRLTVL.

The chain couples TRBV7-2 to TRBJ2-3; 8 bases are shared with TRBD1. The V gene's germline CDR1 is SGHTA and CDR2 FQGNSA. This CDR3 spans 15 amino acids. V was pared by 4 bases and J by 2 bases, with 5 bases of the junction left unmatched. CDR3 in amino acids: CASSYQGAFTDTQYF. Here the CDR3 DNA reads TGTGCCAGCAGCTACCAGGGGGCCTTCACAGATACGCAGTATTTT.